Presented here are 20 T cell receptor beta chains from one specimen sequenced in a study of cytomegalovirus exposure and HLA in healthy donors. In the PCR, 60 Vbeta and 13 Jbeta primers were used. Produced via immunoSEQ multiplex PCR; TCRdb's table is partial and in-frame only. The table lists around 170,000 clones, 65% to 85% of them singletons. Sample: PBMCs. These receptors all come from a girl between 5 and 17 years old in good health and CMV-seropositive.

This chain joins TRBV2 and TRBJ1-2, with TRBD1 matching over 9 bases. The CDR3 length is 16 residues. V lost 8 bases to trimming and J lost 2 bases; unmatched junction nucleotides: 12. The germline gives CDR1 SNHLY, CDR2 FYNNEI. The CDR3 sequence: CASGNRGRTSNYGYTF. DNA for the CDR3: TGTGCCAGCGGGAACAGGGGGCGGACATCGAACTATGGCTACACCTTC.

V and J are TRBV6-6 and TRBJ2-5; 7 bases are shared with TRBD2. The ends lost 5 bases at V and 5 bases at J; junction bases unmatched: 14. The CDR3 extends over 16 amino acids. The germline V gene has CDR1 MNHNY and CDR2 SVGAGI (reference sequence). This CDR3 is CASSGTGTTIWETQYF. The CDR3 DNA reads TGTGCCAGCAGTGGGACCGGGACTACGATCTGGGAGACCCAGTACTTC.

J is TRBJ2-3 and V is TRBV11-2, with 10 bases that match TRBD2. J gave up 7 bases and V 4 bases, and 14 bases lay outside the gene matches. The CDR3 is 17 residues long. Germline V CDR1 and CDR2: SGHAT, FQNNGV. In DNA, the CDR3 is TGTGCCAGCAGCTCCTCTAGCGGGAGATTCGGCTCGTATACGCAGTATTTT. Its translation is CASSSSSGRFGSYTQYF.

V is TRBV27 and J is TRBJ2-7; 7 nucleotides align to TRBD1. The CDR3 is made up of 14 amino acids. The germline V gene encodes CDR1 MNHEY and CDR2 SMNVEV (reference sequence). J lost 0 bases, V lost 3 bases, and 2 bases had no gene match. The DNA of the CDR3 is TGTGCCAGCAGTTTCAGGGGGTCCTCCTACGAGCAGTACTTC. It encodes CASSFRGSSYEQYF.

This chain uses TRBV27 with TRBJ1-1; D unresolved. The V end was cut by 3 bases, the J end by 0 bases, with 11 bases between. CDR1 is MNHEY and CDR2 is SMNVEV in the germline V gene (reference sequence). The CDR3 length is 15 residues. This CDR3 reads CASSFTTEMNTEAFF. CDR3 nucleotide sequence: TGTGCCAGCAGTTTTACGACGGAGATGAACACTGAAGCTTTCTTT.

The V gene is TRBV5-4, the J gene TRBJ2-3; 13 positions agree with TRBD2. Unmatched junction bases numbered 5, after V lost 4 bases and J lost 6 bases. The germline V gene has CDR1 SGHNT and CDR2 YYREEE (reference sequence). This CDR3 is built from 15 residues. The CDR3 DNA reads TGTGCCAGCAGCGGGACTAGCGGGAAGGGCGATACGCAGTATTTT. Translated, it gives CASSGTSGKGDTQYF.

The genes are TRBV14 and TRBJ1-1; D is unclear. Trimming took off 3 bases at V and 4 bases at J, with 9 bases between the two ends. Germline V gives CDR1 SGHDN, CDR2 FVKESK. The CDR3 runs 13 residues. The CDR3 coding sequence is TGTGCCAGCAGCCAGACATGGGCCACTGAAGCTTTCTTT. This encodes CASSQTWATEAFF.

CDR3 bases: TGTGCCAGCAGGTTAAGCGGTGAAATCGAGCAGTACTTC. Its translation is CASRLSGEIEQYF. This chain joins TRBV5-4 and TRBJ2-7; a possible D gene is TRBD2 (5 bases). Germline CDR1 SGHNT, CDR2 YYREEE (reference sequence). The CDR3 contains 13 residues. Trimming left V 5 bases short and J 6 bases short, with 15 bases between. Drawing the rest from reference TRBV5-4 and TRBJ2-7, the complete variable domain is ETGVTQSPTHLIKTRGQQVTLRCSSQSGHNTVSWYQQALGQGPQFIFQYYREEENGRGNFPPRFSGLQFPNYSSELNVNALELDDSALYLCASRLSGEIEQYFGPGTRLTVT.

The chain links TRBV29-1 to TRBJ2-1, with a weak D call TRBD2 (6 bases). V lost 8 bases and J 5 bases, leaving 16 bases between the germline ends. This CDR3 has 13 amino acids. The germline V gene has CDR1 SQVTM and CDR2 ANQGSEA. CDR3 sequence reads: CSSRLGANNEQFF. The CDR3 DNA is TGCAGCTCCCGACTAGGAGCAAACAATGAGCAGTTCTTC.

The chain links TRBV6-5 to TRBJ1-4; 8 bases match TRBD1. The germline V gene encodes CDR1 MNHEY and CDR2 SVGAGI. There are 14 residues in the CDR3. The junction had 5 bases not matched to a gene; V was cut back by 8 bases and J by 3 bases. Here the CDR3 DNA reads TGTGCCAGCGCCCCCAGGGGGCCTAATGAAAAACTGTTTTTT. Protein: CASAPRGPNEKLFF.

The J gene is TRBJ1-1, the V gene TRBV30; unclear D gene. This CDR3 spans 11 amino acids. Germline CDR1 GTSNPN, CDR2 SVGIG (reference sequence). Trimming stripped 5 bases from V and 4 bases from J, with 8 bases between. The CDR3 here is CAWSESTEAFF. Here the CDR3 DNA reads TGTGCCTGGTCCGAGAGCACTGAAGCTTTCTTT.

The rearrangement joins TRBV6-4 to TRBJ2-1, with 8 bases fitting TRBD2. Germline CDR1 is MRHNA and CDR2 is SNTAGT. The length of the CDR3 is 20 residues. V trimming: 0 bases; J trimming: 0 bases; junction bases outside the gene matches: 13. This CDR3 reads CASSDSRGQLAESSYNEQFF. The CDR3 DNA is TGTGCCAGCAGTGACTCGCGGGGCCAACTAGCGGAGAGCTCCTACAATGAGCAGTTCTTC.

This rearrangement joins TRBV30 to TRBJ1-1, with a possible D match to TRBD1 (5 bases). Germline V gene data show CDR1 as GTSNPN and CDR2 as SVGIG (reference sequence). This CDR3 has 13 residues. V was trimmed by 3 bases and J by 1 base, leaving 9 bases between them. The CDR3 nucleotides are TGTGCCTGGAGCCGCGGACAGAACACTGAAGCTTTCTTT. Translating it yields CAWSRGQNTEAFF.

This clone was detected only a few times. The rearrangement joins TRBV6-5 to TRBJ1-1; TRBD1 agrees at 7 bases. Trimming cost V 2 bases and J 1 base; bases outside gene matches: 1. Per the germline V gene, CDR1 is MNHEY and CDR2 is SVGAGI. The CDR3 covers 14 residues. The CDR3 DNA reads TGTGCCAGCAGTTACCAGGGGGGGAACACTGAAGCTTTCTTT. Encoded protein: CASSYQGGNTEAFF.

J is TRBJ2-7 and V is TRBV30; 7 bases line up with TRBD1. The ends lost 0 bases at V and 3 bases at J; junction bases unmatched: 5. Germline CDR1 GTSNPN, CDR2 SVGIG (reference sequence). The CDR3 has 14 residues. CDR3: CAWSVGQRYYEQYF. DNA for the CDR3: TGTGCCTGGAGTGTGGGACAGCGCTACTACGAGCAGTACTTC.

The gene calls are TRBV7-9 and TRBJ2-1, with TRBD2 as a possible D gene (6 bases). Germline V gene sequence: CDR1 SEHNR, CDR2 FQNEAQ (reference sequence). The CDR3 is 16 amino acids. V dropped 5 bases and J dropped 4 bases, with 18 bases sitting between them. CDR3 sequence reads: CASSGSGTGSYNEQFF. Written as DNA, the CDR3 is TGTGCCAGCAGCGGCTCCGGGACTGGTTCATACAATGAGCAGTTCTTC.

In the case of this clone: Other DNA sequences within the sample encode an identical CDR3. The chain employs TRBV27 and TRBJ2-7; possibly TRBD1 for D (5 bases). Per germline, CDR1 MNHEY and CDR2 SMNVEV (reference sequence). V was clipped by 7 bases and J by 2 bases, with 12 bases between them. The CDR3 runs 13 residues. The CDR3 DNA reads TGTGCCAGCAAGCGAGAAGGGGCCTACGAGCAGTACTTC. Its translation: CASKREGAYEQYF.

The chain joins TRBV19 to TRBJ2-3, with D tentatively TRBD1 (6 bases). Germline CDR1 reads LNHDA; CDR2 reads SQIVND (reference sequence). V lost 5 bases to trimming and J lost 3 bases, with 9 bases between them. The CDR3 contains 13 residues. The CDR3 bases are TGTGCCAGTAGTCCAGGACAGACAGATACGCAGTATTTT. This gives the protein CASSPGQTDTQYF.

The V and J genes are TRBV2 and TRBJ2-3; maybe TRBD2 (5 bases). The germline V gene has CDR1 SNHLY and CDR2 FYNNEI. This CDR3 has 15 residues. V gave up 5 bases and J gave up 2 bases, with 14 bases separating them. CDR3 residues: CASSPLAGYTDTQYF. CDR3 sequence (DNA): TGTGCCAGCAGTCCTCTTGCGGGTTACACAGATACGCAGTATTTT.

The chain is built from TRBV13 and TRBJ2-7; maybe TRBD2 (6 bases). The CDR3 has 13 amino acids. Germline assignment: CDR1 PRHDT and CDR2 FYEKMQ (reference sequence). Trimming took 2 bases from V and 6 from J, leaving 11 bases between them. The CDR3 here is CASSLRRGGEQYF. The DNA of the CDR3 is TGTGCCAGCAGCTTAAGGAGGGGAGGCGAGCAGTACTTC.